The 25 T cell receptor beta chains below were found in one sample sequenced in a study of identical twins. MiXCR, run by TCRdb on the 5' RACE reads, gives a single entry per CDR3 protein. Altogether 500,000 or so distinct CDR3 sequences are present, roughly a fifth being singletons, with the ten largest covering about 0.91%. The data were also submitted as part of a second study, on T cells expressing NK-cell markers.

Sequenced material: CD4+ T cells sorted from blood. Every receptor here comes from a woman between 18 and 29 years old in good health.

This clonotype was detected a few times. The J gene is TRBJ1-2, the V gene TRBV10-2; no definite D call. CDR1 is WSHSY, CDR2 SAAADI, per germline. The CDR3 extends over 14 amino acids. Deletions cut 2 bases from V and 3 bases from J, with 10 bases between. The CDR3 spells CASSEISAYYGYTF. CDR3 bases: TGCGCCAGCAGTGAGATATCGGCGTACTATGGCTACACCTTC.

This clonotype turned up a few times. The CDR3 protein is CSALAVISTDTQYF. As DNA, the CDR3 is TGCAGTGCTCTAGCGGTTATAAGCACAGATACGCAGTATTTT. The J gene is TRBJ2-3, the V gene TRBV20-1; TRBD2 aligns across 7 bases. The V segment lost 5 bases and the J segment 0 bases; nucleotides outside the gene matches: 5. This CDR3 has 14 residues. Looked up from germline, CDR1 is DFQATT and CDR2 is SNEGSKA (reference sequence).

The chain joins TRBV5-1 to TRBJ2-2; possibly TRBD2 for D (6 bases). This CDR3 is built from 15 residues. Germline lookup yields CDR1 SGHRS and CDR2 YFSETQ. The ends were cut back, 1 base at V and 4 bases at J, with 11 bases in the middle. This CDR3 reads CASSLPSGPTGELFF. The CDR3, as DNA: TGCGCCAGCAGCTTGCCGAGCGGGCCCACCGGGGAGCTGTTTTTT.

The CDR3 reads CASSWTSGSVRDYEQYF. CDR3 DNA: TGTGCCAGCAGTTGGACTAGCGGGAGTGTTCGGGACTACGAGCAGTACTTC. The chain recombines TRBV6-2 or TRBV6-3 with TRBJ2-7, with 13 bases matching TRBD2. Germline lookup yields CDR1 MNHEY and CDR2 SVGEGT. This CDR3 has 17 residues. Trimming took 4 bases from V and 3 from J; bases not matched to a gene: 9.

This chain joins TRBV2 and TRBJ2-7; 13 bases are a match to TRBD2. Germline CDR1 reads SNHLY; CDR2 reads FYNNEI. Trimming removed 7 bases from V and 8 bases from J; junction bases left unmatched: 14. The CDR3 sequence is 16 residues long. Written as DNA, the CDR3 is TGTGCCAGCATTTCAGGACTAGCGGGAGAATCAGTCAAGCAGTACTTC. Translating gives CASISGLAGESVKQYF.

This clonotype was seen more than once but under ten times. CDR3 in amino acids: CSAPRNSGVGETQYF. The CDR3 DNA reads as TGCAGTGCCCCCAGGAATAGCGGGGTTGGGGAGACCCAGTACTTC. This chain joins TRBV20-1 and TRBJ2-5, with TRBD2 identical over 8 bases. The CDR3 spans 15 residues. CDR1 DFQATT and CDR2 SNEGSKA come from the germline V gene (reference sequence). V gave up 6 bases and J gave up 5 bases; unmatched junction bases: 14.

This clonotype showed up just a few times. This chain connects TRBV12-3 or TRBV12-4 to TRBJ2-5; maybe TRBD1 (6 bases). CDR3 size: 14 residues. V dropped 2 bases and J dropped 5 bases, with 12 bases sitting between them. CDR3 coding DNA: TGTGCCAGCAGTTTACAGGGGTTGGTGGAGACCCAGTACTTC. Its protein product is CASSLQGLVETQYF.

The rearrangement joins TRBV7-8 to TRBJ2-2; D call uncertain. With 2 bases removed from V and 3 bases from J, the gap between germline ends came to 10 bases. Germline values: CDR1 SGHVS, CDR2 FQNEAQ. CDR3 length equals 15 residues. The CDR3 loop is CASSLQGRYTGELFF. CDR3 bases: TGTGCCAGCAGCTTACAAGGGCGCTACACCGGGGAGCTGTTTTTT. Based on the CDR3 plus reference TRBV7-8 and TRBJ2-2, the full variable domain is GAGVSQSPRYKVAKRGQDVALRCDPISGHVSLFWYQQALGQGPEFLTYFQNEAQLDKSGLPSDRFFAERPEGSVSTLKIQRTQQEDSAVYLCASSLQGRYTGELFFGEGSRLTVL.

V and J are TRBV20-1 and TRBJ2-3; 12 positions agree with TRBD1. CDR1 and CDR2 from the germline V gene are DFQATT and SNEGSKA (reference sequence). The CDR3 sequence is 16 residues long. The J segment lost 4 bases and the V segment lost 5 bases, leaving 10 bases of the junction unmatched. CDR3 nucleotide sequence: TGCAGTGCTGGGGGGGCCGGGACAGGGGGCCCAGATACGCAGTATTTT. Amino acid sequence: CSAGGAGTGGPDTQYF.

The V call is TRBV20-1, the J call TRBJ2-2; D perhaps matches TRBD1 (5 bases). From germline, CDR1 is DFQATT and CDR2 SNEGSKA (reference sequence). The CDR3 is made up of 15 amino acids. V lost 1 base and J lost 1, with 10 bases in between. Here the CDR3 DNA reads TGCAGTGCTAGAGCCGACAGCCGGAACACCGGGGAGCTGTTTTTT. It codes for CSARADSRNTGELFF.

This sequence joins TRBV9 and TRBJ2-7; TRBD2 might be the D (6 bases). The CDR3 runs to 12 residues. V was trimmed by 7 bases and J by 4 bases, leaving 12 bases between them. In germline, CDR1 is SGDLS, CDR2 YYNGEE. The CDR3 DNA follows: TGTGCCAGCGGGCGGACTATATACGAGCAGTACTTC. Its protein product is CASGRTIYEQYF. The entire variable domain, with the rest obtained from reference TRBV9 and TRBJ2-7, is as follows: DSGVTQTPKHLITATGQRVTLRCSPRSGDLSVYWYQQSLDQGLQFLIQYYNGEERAKGNILERFSAQQFPDLHSELNLSSLELGDSALYFCASGRTIYEQYFGPGTRLTVT.

The V and J genes are TRBV29-1 and TRBJ2-5; 11 nucleotides agree with TRBD2. Germline CDR1 reads SQVTM; CDR2 reads ANQGSEA. J was trimmed by 1 base and V by 7 bases; bases with no gene match: 5. This CDR3 contains 14 residues. The DNA of the CDR3 is TGCAGCGGGAGGACTAGCGGGTTCCAAGAGACCCAGTACTTC. Protein: CSGRTSGFQETQYF.

This clonotype turned up a few times. The chain is built from TRBV15 and TRBJ2-1, with D possibly called TRBD1 or TRBD2 (6 bases each). CDR3 length: 17 residues. Germline lookup yields CDR1 LNHNV and CDR2 YYDKDF (reference sequence). V gave up 0 bases and J gave up 0 bases, with 12 bases separating them. CDR3 residues: CATSRDLGGPSYNEQFF. In DNA, the CDR3 is TGTGCCACCAGCAGAGATCTGGGGGGCCCCTCCTACAATGAGCAGTTCTTC.

This chain links TRBV7-9 with TRBJ1-2; D perhaps matches TRBD1 (6 bases). The CDR3 sequence is 13 residues long. V lost 1 base and J 4 bases, leaving 7 bases between the germline ends. CDR1 is SEHNR, CDR2 FQNEAQ, per germline (reference sequence). Here the CDR3 DNA reads TGTGCCAGCAGCTTAGTAGGGGGCTATGGCTACACCTTC. As protein: CASSLVGGYGYTF.

This chain links TRBV30 with TRBJ2-7; possible D gene TRBD2, 6 bases. Germline V gene sequence: CDR1 GTSNPN, CDR2 SVGIG (reference sequence). The CDR3 has 12 amino acids. Trimming left V 3 bases short and J 7 bases short, with 13 bases between. CDR3 in DNA: TGTGCCTGGAGCCTGGGACTTCGGGAGCAGTACTTC. Translation gives CAWSLGLREQYF.

The chain couples TRBV27 to TRBJ2-5; TRBD1 aligns across 11 bases. Germline V gene sequence: CDR1 MNHEY, CDR2 SMNVEV (reference sequence). Trimming took 7 bases from V and 4 from J; bases not matched to a gene: 8. The CDR3 covers 15 residues. The CDR3 region is CASTERTGGIETQYF. The CDR3 DNA reads as TGTGCCAGCACCGAACGGACAGGGGGCATAGAGACCCAGTACTTC.

This clonotype was seen only a few times. This chain joins TRBV12-3 or TRBV12-4 and TRBJ2-3; 7 bases fit TRBD2. V was clipped by 5 bases and J by 5 bases; unmatched bases: 13. The CDR3 covers 16 residues. CDR3 region: CASSRRGAGTQDTQYF. DNA for the CDR3: TGTGCCAGCAGTCGCCGGGGAGCGGGGACCCAAGATACGCAGTATTTT.

CDR3 region: CSAESRVSGYTF. The CDR3 coding sequence is TGCAGCGCCGAATCTAGGGTCAGTGGCTACACCTTC. The rearrangement links TRBV29-1 to TRBJ1-2; no clear D. V was clipped by 7 bases and J by 7 bases, with 16 bases between them. This CDR3 is 12 amino acids long. The V gene's germline CDR1 is SQVTM and CDR2 ANQGSEA.

CDR3 nucleotide sequence: TGCGCCAGCAGCTTGGTTGGAGGGAGAGCCAAAAACATTCAGTACTTC. Translation gives CASSLVGGRAKNIQYF. The rearrangement joins TRBV5-1 to TRBJ2-4, with a tentative D call TRBD2 (6 bases). Germline CDR1 reads SGHRS; CDR2 reads YFSETQ. V was shortened by 0 bases and J by 0 bases, with 10 bases between the two germline ends. The CDR3 has 16 residues.

In this sample, this clonotype turned up many times. The chain couples TRBV6-4 to TRBJ1-1; no firm D call. V lost 5 bases and J 3 bases, leaving 10 bases between the germline ends. The V gene's germline CDR1 is MRHNA and CDR2 SNTAGT. There are 13 residues in the CDR3. The CDR3 reads CASSRRVDTEAFF. CDR3 bases: TGTGCCAGCAGTCGGAGGGTAGACACTGAAGCTTTCTTT.

This clonotype was observed a handful of times. The rearrangement uses TRBV20-1 and TRBJ2-7; D perhaps matches TRBD2 (6 bases). Germline-derived CDR1 and CDR2 are DFQATT and SNEGSKA (reference sequence). With 0 bases removed from V and 5 bases from J, the gap between germline ends came to 20 bases. The CDR3 is 16 residues long. Here the CDR3 reads CSARENGAGRINEQYF. For the CDR3, the DNA is TGCAGTGCTAGAGAAAATGGGGCGGGACGGATTAACGAGCAGTACTTC.

This clonotype was seen a few times. V usage is TRBV5-1 and J usage is TRBJ2-1; 8 nucleotides agree with TRBD2. With V trimmed by 0 bases and J by 9 bases, 5 bases remained unmatched. Germline CDR1 is SGHRS and CDR2 is YFSETQ. There are 14 residues in the CDR3. In nucleotides, the CDR3 is TGCGCCAGCAGCTTGGAAGGGACTAGTGGTGAGCAGTTCTTC. This sequence encodes CASSLEGTSGEQFF.

This clonotype turned up a few times. V and J are TRBV7-2 and TRBJ1-1; a possible D gene is TRBD1 (5 bases). In germline, CDR1 is SGHTA, CDR2 FQGNSA. CDR3 length equals 13 residues. V lost 2 bases to trimming and J lost 7 bases, with 11 bases between them. DNA for the CDR3: TGTGCCAGCAGCTTACAGGGACGAGGTGAAGCTTTCTTT. It is translated as CASSLQGRGEAFF.

This chain links TRBV29-1 with TRBJ2-3; perhaps TRBD1 as D (6 bases). The germline V gene encodes CDR1 SQVTM and CDR2 ANQGSEA. The CDR3 is 14 amino acids. V lost 3 bases and J lost 4, with 14 bases in between. In nucleotides, the CDR3 is TGCAGCGTTGAGAACAGGGAGTTGGCAGATACGCAGTATTTT. It specifies CSVENRELADTQYF.

This clonotype was seen many times. The V gene is TRBV12-3 or TRBV12-4, the J gene TRBJ1-5; a weak D match, TRBD1 (6 bases). The germline V and J ends were trimmed by 6 bases and 6 bases, with 21 bases remaining between them. The CDR3 has 16 residues. DNA for the CDR3: TGTGCCAGCAGCCCTAGGGGGGGCAGGGTTCCTCAGCCCCAGCATTTT. Amino acids: CASSPRGGRVPQPQHF.